The rows below give T cell receptor beta chains drawn from one sample of a study of blood T cells in healthy people across ages. TCRdb re-analysed the 5' RACE reads in MiXCR, keeping a single row per CDR3 protein. The table records roughly 830,000 distinct CDR3 sequences, around 62% of them present only once. The sample comprised blood. Receptor source: a man aged 25 to 45 in good health. The CDR3 runs from the conserved cysteine through the conserved F or W. Each record gives: clone size, V gene, CDR3 length, J gene, D gene, CDR3 protein, CDR3 DNA. D genes are given only for firm matches. Clone size is not always given. Where it is, it says once, few, many or a class for expanded clones.

size: .; V: TRBV2; length: 15; J: TRBJ2-1; D: .; CDR3: CASSRHTLSYNEQFF; DNA: TGTGCCAGCAGCCGCCATACACTATCCTACAATGAGCAGTTCTTC
size: .; V: TRBV6-2/TRBV6-3; length: 14; J: TRBJ2-7; D: .; CDR3: CASLEGGDYNEQYF; DNA: TGTGCCAGTTTGGAGGGGGGGGACTACAATGAGCAGTACTTC
size: few; V: TRBV20-1; length: 13; J: TRBJ2-1; D: .; CDR3: CSARDRLTNEQFF; DNA: TGCAGTGCTAGAGATCGGTTGACCAATGAGCAGTTCTTC
size: few; V: TRBV12-3/TRBV12-4; length: 14; J: TRBJ2-7; D: TRBD1; CDR3: CASTTGTGLSEQYF; DNA: TGTGCCAGCACCACCGGGACAGGGCTCTCCGAGCAGTACTTC
size: .; V: TRBV4-2; length: 17; J: TRBJ1-2; D: .; CDR3: CASSQEVGGGLNYGYTF; DNA: TGTGCCAGCAGCCAAGAGGTGGGGGGGGGTTTAAACTATGGCTACACCTTC
size: .; V: TRBV3-1; length: 14; J: TRBJ1-5; D: TRBD1; CDR3: CASSRDRGHQPQHF; DNA: TGTGCCAGCAGCCGAGACAGGGGCCATCAGCCCCAGCATTTT
size: .; V: TRBV3-1; length: 13; J: TRBJ1-2; D: .; CDR3: CASSQEWGKGYTF; DNA: TGTGCCAGCAGCCAAGAGTGGGGCAAGGGCTACACCTTC
size: few; V: TRBV28; length: 15; J: TRBJ2-7; D: TRBD1; CDR3: CASSLDRQLSYEQYF; DNA: TGTGCCAGCAGTTTGGACAGGCAGCTCTCCTACGAGCAGTACTTC
size: .; V: TRBV3-1; length: 14; J: TRBJ1-4; D: .; CDR3: CASSYGTDTEKLFF; DNA: TGTGCCAGCAGCTACGGGACCGATACCGAAAAACTGTTTTTT
size: few; V: TRBV25-1; length: 12; J: TRBJ1-2; D: .; CDR3: CASSAYMDGYTF; DNA: TGTGCCAGCAGTGCATATATGGATGGCTACACCTTC
size: .; V: TRBV10-3; length: 12; J: TRBJ2-1; D: .; CDR3: CAISETENEQFF; DNA: TGTGCCATCAGTGAGACTGAAAATGAGCAGTTCTTC
size: .; V: TRBV12-3/TRBV12-4; length: 17; J: TRBJ2-3; D: TRBD1; CDR3: CASRIWTGGMGTDTQYF; DNA: TGTGCCAGCAGAATCTGGACAGGGGGAATGGGCACAGATACGCAGTATTTT
size: many; V: TRBV9; length: 16; J: TRBJ1-5; D: TRBD1; CDR3: CASSDTPGQGNQPQHF; DNA: TGTGCCAGCAGCGACACACCGGGACAGGGCAATCAGCCCCAGCATTTT
size: .; V: TRBV7-9; length: 11; J: TRBJ2-2; D: .; CDR3: CVSRNTGELFF; DNA: TGTGTCAGCAGGAACACCGGGGAGCTGTTTTTT